This T cell receptor (beta chain) came from a study of molecular identifiers for immune sequencing clone quantification (dated by TCRdb to 2016 to 2019). A note on the overall study: For a replicate experiment, the RNA from either around 20,000 or 99,000 naive CD8 T cells was divided into five aliquots, and four of those aliquots went on to sequencing. This methods study used CD8 T cells to benchmark TCR RNA copy counting and molecular-identifier clustering-based TCR repertoire sequencing (MIDCIRS). Results the study describes overall, beyond this receptor: A single cell's worth of spiked-in Jurkat TCR RNA was reported detectable even among approximately 930,000 naive CD8 T cells. In CMV-specific effector cells, clones with more than 20 RNA copies contained over 97% of molecules, whereas in naive cells such clones contained under 1% of molecules. The naive libraries included spiked-in Jurkat TCR RNA (10 copies' worth), and this RNA is not part of the donor repertoire. When barcode sub-clustering was omitted, TCR diversity was inflated by chimeric consensus sequences, with chimeras reaching as high as 47%. Highly expanded clone sizes could be underestimated if identical TCR molecules share a barcode. About three recovered TCR RNA copies per cell were obtained by modeling, versus roughly 9.7 by digital PCR, implying a capture efficiency of approximately 27%.

Libraries of naive CD8 T cells were generated from about 21,000 to 970,000 sorted cells, with 10%, 30% or 50% of the purified RNA used. Naive CD8 T cells were FACS-sorted as CD8+CD4-CCR7+CD45RA+ on a BD FACSAria II into RLT Plus buffer. To test detection sensitivity, Jurkat RNA equivalent to about eleven TCR copies was spiked into samples of roughly 20,000-1,000,000 naive CD8 T cells. CD8 T cells were enriched with RosetteSep CD8+ T Cell Enrichment Cocktail and Ficoll-Paque, followed by ACK red cell lysis. There are many counts of this clonotype. Its antigen target is currently unknown. No base-level quality is on record; no much larger clone is a single base apart. CDR1 and CDR2 are read off the germline V gene as ENHRY and SYGVKD. Taken from cysteine to phenylalanine, the CDR3 has 13 residues. Left in the record is the CDR3 DNA by itself, 39 bases read in frame from the first base. V and J lose 2 bases and 4 bases, and a span of 6 bases separates them.

Library prep was done by PCR. Sequencing instrument: Illumina HiSeq 4000. Preparation of bulk TCR libraries followed a previously described approach, with the TCR primers listed in Table S5. The Qiagen AllPrep DNA/RNA kit was used to purify total RNA. Before any analysis, reads coming from multiple sequencing runs of the same library were combined into one pool. Per the source publication's procedure: Reads were retained only if their TCR constant sequence matched exactly, and those retained reads were trimmed to 150 nt and grouped according to their 12-nt molecular barcodes. Reads in each barcode group were sub-clustered using a 15% Levenshtein threshold, and a quality-weighted consensus sequence was built for each RNA molecule. Non-functional sequences were excluded, and lower-count sequences lying one edit away from another sequence were also excluded. On the basis of fitting two negative binomial distributions, barcode sub-clusters with fewer than 20% of the maximum read count were discarded. TCRdb reran the public reads through fastp at Q25 and MiXCR, keeping productive beta chains. One record per CDR3 amino acid sequence lists the most common genes and DNA. The V and J calls and clone size come from TCRdb's table, not from the authors' own analysis. This sample is represented by about 640,000 distinct CDR3 sequences; less than 20% of them were singletons. The top ten clonotypes cover about 0.9% of the sample.

The receptor chain draws on TRBV10-3 and TRBJ1-5; no D gene can be assigned with confidence. Sequencing input: naive CD8+ T cells from blood, with Jurkat cell RNA spiked in. In light of the paper, this sample's cell subset or site label describes: FACS-sorted CD8+CD4-CCR7+CD45RA+ naive T cells. The clonotype comes from a human donor in good health. Some libraries in this study had Jurkat cell RNA spiked in. The DNA sequence is TGTGCCATCAGTGAGGGGCAGAATCAGCCCCAGCATTTT. This sequence encodes CAISEGQNQPQHF.